This TCR beta chain was captured in a study of CD8+CD57+ T cells in acquired aplastic anemia. Study at large: Each DNA sample taken from sorted CD4+ and CD8+ cells came to 3 to 3.5 ug on average. There were about 10.8 million reads, on average, for CD4+ cells from healthy donors.

J lost 5 bases, V lost 1 base, and 6 bases had no gene match. CDR1 SQVTM and CDR2 ANQGSEA come from the germline V gene. CDR3 size: 15 residues. Study-level findings and limits: In common between the patients and the controls were approximately 30 CD8+ CDR3 sequences.

TCR beta VDJ and CDR3 profiling used genomic DNA as template. Each CDR3 protein is one row after TCRdb ran MiXCR on the reads. This table has over 150,000 distinct CDR3 sequences, 50% to 55% appearing once. A note on this clonotype: What it recognizes is unknown.

The sequenced sample was sorted CD4+, CD8+, or CD8+CD57+ T cells (not recorded which) from PBMCs. The sequence derives from a human donor in good health, serving as a control. The chain carries TRBV29-1 and TRBJ2-7; 12 bases map to TRBD1. The CDR3 DNA reads as TGCAGCGTTGAAGTCTCGGGACAGGGGGCCAACGAGCAGTACTTC. It specifies CSVEVSGQGANEQYF.